These 10 T cell receptor beta chains originate from one sample sequenced in a study of blood T cell repertoires in COVID-19. This table comes from immunoSEQ multiplex PCR, and its TCRdb copy is limited to in-frame clones, with some not included. The table has roughly 120,000 clones, 75% to 85% seen once. Material for sequencing was peripheral blood. The receptors were sampled from a woman of 80 years or more with acute or convalescent COVID-19.

This sequence joins TRBV10-3 and TRBJ2-7; 9 positions agree with TRBD1. CDR1 ENHRY and CDR2 SYGVKD come from the germline V gene. The V gene end was trimmed by 4 bases and the J gene end by 5 bases; junction bases not matched to a gene: 3. The CDR3 extends over 13 amino acids. The CDR3 region is CAISAGQGNEQYF. Here the CDR3 DNA reads TGTGCCATCAGTGCTGGACAGGGGAACGAGCAGTACTTC.

The V gene is TRBV6-5, the J gene TRBJ2-1; D not certain. This CDR3 has 12 amino acids. V was trimmed by 8 bases and J by 3 bases, leaving 8 bases between them. Germline assignment: CDR1 MNHEY and CDR2 SVGAGI. The CDR3 reads CASGRVYNEQFF. For the CDR3, the DNA is TGTGCCAGCGGCCGTGTCTACAATGAGCAGTTCTTC.

The chain uses TRBV7-6 and TRBJ1-3, with 7 bases matching TRBD1. The length of the CDR3 is 14 residues. The germline V gene has CDR1 SGHVS and CDR2 FNYEAQ. V was pared by 5 bases and J by 0 bases, with 1 base of the junction left unmatched. The CDR3 sequence is CASSRTGSGNTIYF. The CDR3 nucleotides are TGTGCCAGCAGCCGGACAGGCTCTGGAAACACCATATATTTT. The variable domain in full, with the rest retrieved from reference TRBV7-6 and TRBJ1-3, is GAGVSQSPRYKVTKRGQDVALRCDPISGHVSLYWYRQALGQGPEFLTYFNYEAQQDKSGLPNDRFSAERPEGSISTLTIQRTEQRDSAMYRCASSRTGSGNTIYFGEGSWLTVV.

V usage is TRBV7-2 and J usage is TRBJ2-5, with D possibly matching TRBD2 (6 bases). The CDR3 runs 18 residues. Germline loops: CDR1 SGHTA, CDR2 FQGNSA. V lost 2 bases, J lost 1 base, and 20 bases lay in between. The CDR3 coding sequence is TGTGCCAGCAGCTTAAAGGTCGCGGGGACGGGCCTCCAAGAGACCCAGTACTTC. Translation gives CASSLKVAGTGLQETQYF.

The rearrangement uses TRBV10-2 and TRBJ1-4, with TRBD1 matching over 8 bases. CDR1 and CDR2 (germline): WSHSY, SAAADI. V shed 3 bases and J 5 bases; nucleotides not matched to a gene: 5. The CDR3 covers 15 residues. CDR3: CASSDPRTGNEKLFF. DNA of the CDR3: TGCGCCAGCAGTGACCCCCGGACAGGGAATGAAAAACTGTTTTTT.

This clone has a handful of counts. V usage is TRBV2 and J usage is TRBJ2-1; weak D call: TRBD2 (6 bases). CDR3 length equals 13 residues. The V end was cut by 10 bases, the J end by 4 bases, with 14 bases between. Germline assignment: CDR1 SNHLY and CDR2 FYNNEI. CDR3 protein: CAIAGTGYNEQFF. In DNA, the CDR3 is TGTGCCATAGCCGGGACTGGGTACAATGAGCAGTTCTTC.

The chain joins TRBV11-2 to TRBJ2-1, with 8 bases matching TRBD2. CDR1 is SGHAT and CDR2 is FQNNGV in the germline V gene. The CDR3 consists of 16 residues. J was trimmed by 0 bases and V by 6 bases; bases with no gene match: 7. This CDR3 reads CASRGQRGSSYNEQFF. The CDR3, as DNA: TGTGCCAGCAGGGGGCAGCGGGGGAGCTCCTACAATGAGCAGTTCTTC.

This chain links TRBV3-1 (or the pseudogene TRBV3-2) with TRBJ1-5; D is unclear. Germline CDR1 reads LGHDT; CDR2 reads YNNKEL (reference sequence). The CDR3 spans 14 residues. Trimming cost V 4 bases and J 7 bases, with 14 bases left between them. CDR3 nucleotides: TGTGCCAGCAGCCCCCGGCGGGAGGAGCAGCCCCAGCATTTT. Residues: CASSPRREEQPQHF.

The chain joins TRBV21-1 to TRBJ2-1; TRBD2, the D gene given by the table, was not confirmed from the DNA. TRBV21-1 is an annotated pseudogene. CDR3 length equals 14 residues. For the CDR3, the DNA is TGTGCCAGCAGCAAAAAAGAGACTAGTGATGAGCAGTTCTTC. Translated: CASSKKETSDEQFF.

J is TRBJ2-7 and V is TRBV6-1, with 9 nucleotides matching TRBD2. The germline V gene encodes CDR1 MNHNS and CDR2 SASEGT. The junction had 8 bases not matched to a gene; V was cut back by 5 bases and J by 6 bases. The CDR3 has 14 residues. CDR3 sequence (DNA): TGTGCCAGCAGTACGGTTGTGACTAGCGGCGAGCAGTACTTC. This encodes CASSTVVTSGEQYF.